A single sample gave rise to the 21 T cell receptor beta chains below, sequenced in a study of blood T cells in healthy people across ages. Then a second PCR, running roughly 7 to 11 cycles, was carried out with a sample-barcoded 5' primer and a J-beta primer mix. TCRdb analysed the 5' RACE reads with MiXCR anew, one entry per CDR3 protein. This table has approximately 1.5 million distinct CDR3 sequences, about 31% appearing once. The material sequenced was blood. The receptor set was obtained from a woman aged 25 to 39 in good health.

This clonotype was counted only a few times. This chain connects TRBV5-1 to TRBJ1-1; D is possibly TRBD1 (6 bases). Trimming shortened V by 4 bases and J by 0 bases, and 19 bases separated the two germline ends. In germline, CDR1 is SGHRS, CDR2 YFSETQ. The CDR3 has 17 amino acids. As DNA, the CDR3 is TGCGCCAGCAGCATGCCTCCCTCGGGGGGCATGAACACTGAAGCTTTCTTT. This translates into CASSMPPSGGMNTEAFF.

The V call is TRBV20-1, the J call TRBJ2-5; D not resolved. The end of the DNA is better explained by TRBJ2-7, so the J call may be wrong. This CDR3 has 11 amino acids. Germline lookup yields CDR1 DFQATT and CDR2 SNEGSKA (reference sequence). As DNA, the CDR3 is TGCAGTGCTAGATCGGTGGACGAGCAGTACTTC. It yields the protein CSARSVDEQYF.

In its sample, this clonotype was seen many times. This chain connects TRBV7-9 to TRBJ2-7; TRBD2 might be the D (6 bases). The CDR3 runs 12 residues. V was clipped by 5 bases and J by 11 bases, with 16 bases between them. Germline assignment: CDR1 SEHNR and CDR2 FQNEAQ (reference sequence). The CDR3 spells CASSQPTGVEYF. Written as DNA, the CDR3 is TGTGCCAGCAGCCAACCTACGGGGGTGGAGTACTTC.

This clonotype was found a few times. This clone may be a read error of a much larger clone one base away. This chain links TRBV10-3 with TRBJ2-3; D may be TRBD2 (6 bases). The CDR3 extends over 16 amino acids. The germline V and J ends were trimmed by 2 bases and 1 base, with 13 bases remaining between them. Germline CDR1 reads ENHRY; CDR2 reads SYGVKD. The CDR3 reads CAISEGLTGGTDTQYF. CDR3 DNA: TGTGCCATCAGTGAGGGACTAACGGGGGGCACAGATACGCAGTATTTT.

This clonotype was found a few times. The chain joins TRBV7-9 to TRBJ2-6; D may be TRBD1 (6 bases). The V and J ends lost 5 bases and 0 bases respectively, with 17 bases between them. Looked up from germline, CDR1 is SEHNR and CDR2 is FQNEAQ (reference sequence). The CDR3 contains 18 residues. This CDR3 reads CASSPTDRARSGANVLTF. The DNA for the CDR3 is TGTGCCAGCAGCCCTACGGACAGAGCCCGCTCTGGGGCCAACGTCCTGACTTTC.

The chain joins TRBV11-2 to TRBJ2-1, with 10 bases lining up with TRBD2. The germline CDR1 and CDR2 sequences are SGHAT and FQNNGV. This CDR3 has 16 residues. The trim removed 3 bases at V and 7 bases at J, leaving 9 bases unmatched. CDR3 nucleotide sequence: TGTGCCAGCAGCTTGCTCCTAGCGGGAGTAGGGAATGAGCAGTTCTTC. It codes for CASSLLLAGVGNEQFF.

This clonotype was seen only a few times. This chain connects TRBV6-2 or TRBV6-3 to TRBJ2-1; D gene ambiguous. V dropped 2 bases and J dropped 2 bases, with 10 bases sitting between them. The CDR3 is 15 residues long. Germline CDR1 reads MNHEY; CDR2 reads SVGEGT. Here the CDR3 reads CASSYRNPTYNEQFF. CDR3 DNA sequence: TGTGCCAGCAGTTACAGGAACCCCACCTACAATGAGCAGTTCTTC.

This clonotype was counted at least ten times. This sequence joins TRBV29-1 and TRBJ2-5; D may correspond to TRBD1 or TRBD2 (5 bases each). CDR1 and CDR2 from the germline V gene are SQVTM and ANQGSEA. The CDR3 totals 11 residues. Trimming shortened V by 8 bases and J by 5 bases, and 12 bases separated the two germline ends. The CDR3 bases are TGCAGCCATCAGGGACCGGAGACCCAGTACTTC. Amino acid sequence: CSHQGPETQYF.

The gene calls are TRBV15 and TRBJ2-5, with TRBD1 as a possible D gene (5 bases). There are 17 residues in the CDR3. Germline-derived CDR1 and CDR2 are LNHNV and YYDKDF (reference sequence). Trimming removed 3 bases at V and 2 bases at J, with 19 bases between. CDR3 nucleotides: TGTGCCACCAGCAGTCTTAAAGGGGCAGACTTTCAAGAGACCCAGTACTTC. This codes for CATSSLKGADFQETQYF. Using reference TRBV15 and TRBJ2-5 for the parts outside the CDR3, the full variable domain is DAMVIQNPRYQVTQFGKPVTLSCSQTLNHNVMYWYQQKSSQAPKLLFHYYDKDFNNEADTPDNFQSRRPNTSFCFLDIRSPGLGDTAMYLCATSSLKGADFQETQYFGPGTRLLVL.

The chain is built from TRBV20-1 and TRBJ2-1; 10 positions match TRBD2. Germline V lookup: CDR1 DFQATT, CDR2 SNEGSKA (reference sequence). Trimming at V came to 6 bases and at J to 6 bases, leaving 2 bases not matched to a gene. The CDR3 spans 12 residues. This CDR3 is CSAWTSGNEQFF. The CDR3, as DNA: TGCAGTGCCTGGACTAGCGGCAATGAGCAGTTCTTC.

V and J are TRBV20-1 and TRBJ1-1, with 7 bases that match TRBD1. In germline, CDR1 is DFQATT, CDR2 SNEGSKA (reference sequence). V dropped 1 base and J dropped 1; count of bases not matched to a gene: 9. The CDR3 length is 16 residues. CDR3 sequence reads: CSARGRRGGGNTEAFF. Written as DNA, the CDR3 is TGCAGTGCTAGAGGGAGAAGAGGGGGCGGGAACACTGAAGCTTTCTTT.

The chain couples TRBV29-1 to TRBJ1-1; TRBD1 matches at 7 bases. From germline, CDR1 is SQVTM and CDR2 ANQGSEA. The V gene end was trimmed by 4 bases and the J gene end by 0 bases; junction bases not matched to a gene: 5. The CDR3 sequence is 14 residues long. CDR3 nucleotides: TGCAGCGTTGTACTCGACAGGGTGAACACTGAAGCTTTCTTT. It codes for CSVVLDRVNTEAFF.

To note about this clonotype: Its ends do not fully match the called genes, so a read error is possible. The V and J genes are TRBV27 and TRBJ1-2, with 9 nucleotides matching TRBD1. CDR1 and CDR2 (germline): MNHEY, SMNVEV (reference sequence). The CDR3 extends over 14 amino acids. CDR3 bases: TGTGCCAGCATTGGGCGGACAGGGGTGGATGGTTACACCTTC. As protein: CASIGRTGVDGYTF.

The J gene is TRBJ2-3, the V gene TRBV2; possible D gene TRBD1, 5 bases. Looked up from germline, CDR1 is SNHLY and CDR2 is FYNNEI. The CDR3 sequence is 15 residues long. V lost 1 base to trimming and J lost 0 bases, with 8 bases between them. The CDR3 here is CASSEEGLSTDTQYF. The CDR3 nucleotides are TGTGCCAGCAGTGAAGAGGGGCTCAGCACAGATACGCAGTATTTT.

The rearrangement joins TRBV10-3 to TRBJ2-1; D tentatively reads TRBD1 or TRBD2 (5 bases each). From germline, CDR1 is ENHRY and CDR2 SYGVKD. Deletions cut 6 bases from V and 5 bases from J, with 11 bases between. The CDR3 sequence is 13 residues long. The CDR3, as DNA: TGTGCCATCAGCTTCGGGGCGGACAATGAGCAGTTCTTC. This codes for CAISFGADNEQFF.

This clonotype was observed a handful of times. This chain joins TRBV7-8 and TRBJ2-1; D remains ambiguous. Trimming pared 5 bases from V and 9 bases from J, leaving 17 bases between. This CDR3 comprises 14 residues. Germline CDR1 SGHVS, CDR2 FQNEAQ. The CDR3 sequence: CASSRAPLRPEQFF. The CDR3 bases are TGTGCCAGCAGCCGAGCCCCACTACGACCTGAGCAGTTCTTC.

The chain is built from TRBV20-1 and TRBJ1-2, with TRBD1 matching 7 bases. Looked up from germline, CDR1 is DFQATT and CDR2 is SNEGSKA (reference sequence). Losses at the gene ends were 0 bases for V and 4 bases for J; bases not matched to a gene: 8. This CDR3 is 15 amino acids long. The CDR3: CSARDWRQGGYGYTF. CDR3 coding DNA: TGCAGTGCTAGAGATTGGAGACAGGGAGGCTATGGCTACACCTTC.

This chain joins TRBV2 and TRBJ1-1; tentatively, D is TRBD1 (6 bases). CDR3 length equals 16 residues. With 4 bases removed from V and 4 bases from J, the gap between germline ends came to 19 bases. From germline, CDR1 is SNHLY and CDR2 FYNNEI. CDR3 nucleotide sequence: TGTGCCAGCAGTGCGCAGGGGACGCGTTCGGGCACTGAAGCTTTCTTT. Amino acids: CASSAQGTRSGTEAFF.

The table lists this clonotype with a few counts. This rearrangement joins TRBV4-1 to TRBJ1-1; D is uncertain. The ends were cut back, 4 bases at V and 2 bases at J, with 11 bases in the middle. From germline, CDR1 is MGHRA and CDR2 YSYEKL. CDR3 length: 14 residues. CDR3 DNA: TGCGCCAGCAGCCGAGCAGAGCTAAACACTGAAGCTTTCTTT. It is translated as CASSRAELNTEAFF.

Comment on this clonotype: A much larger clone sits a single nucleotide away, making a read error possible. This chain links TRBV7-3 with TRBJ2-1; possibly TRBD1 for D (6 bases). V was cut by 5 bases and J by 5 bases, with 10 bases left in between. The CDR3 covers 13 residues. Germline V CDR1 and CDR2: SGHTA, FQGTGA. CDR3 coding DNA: TGTGCCAGCAGCATAGGACAGAACAATGAGCAGTTCTTC. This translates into CASSIGQNNEQFF. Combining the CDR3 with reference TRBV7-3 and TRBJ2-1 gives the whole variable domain GAGVSQTPSNKVTEKGKYVELRCDPISGHTALYWYRQSLGQGPEFLIYFQGTGAADDSGLPNDRFFAVRPEGSVSTLKIQRTERGDSAVYLCASSIGQNNEQFFGPGTRLTVL.

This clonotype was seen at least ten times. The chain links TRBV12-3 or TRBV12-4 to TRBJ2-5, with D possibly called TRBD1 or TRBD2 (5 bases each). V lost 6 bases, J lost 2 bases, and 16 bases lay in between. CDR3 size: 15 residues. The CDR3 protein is CASSLYLGPQETQYF. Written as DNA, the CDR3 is TGTGCCAGCAGCCTTTATTTGGGACCACAAGAGACCCAGTACTTC.